This TCR beta chain was found in a study of T cell clonotyping in hematopoietic cell transplantation. Overall study context: Cytoreduction preceded collection of pretransplant recipient samples. Study-wide results and caveats: Recipient TCR diversity dropped after transplant; expanded clonotypes rose from day 30 to 180. CD4 and CD8 repertoire contributions could not be separated without sorting.

The time point here: recipient sample about 28 days before transplant, after cytoreduction. Note on this clone: As yet, its antigen is unknown.

Produced via immunoSEQ multiplex PCR; TCRdb's table is partial and in-frame only. The sample contains about 26,000 clones, 80% to 90% of which appear only once. Sample: peripheral blood mononuclear cells, taken before stem cell transplant. The sequence was obtained from a woman aged 55-69 years with acute myeloid leukemia. Some clones in this sample may be carry-over from other donors' samples.

The CDR3: CASSVSPRGNPYEQYF. The CDR3 coding sequence is TGTGCCAGCAGTGTCTCTCCCCGGGGTAACCCCTACGAGCAGTACTTC. The V gene is TRBV6-1, the J gene TRBJ2-7, with D possibly TRBD2 on 5 matching bases. Trimming left V 4 bases short and J 2 bases short, with 18 bases between. The CDR3 has 16 amino acids. Germline CDR1 MNHNS, CDR2 SASEGT.